Listed here are 30 T cell receptor beta chains from one sample, sequenced in a study of tumor-infiltrating lymphocytes in localized non-small cell lung cancer. The assay was immunoSEQ multiplex PCR, and TCRdb's table has in-frame clones only and misses some. The sample records tens of thousands of clones, 69% being singletons. The specimen sequenced was lung tumor tissue. All receptors derive from a human donor with non-small cell lung cancer.

This chain links TRBV25-1 with TRBJ1-2; 9 bases are shared with TRBD1. Germline CDR1 and CDR2: MGHDK and SYGVNS. V gave up 4 bases and J gave up 10 bases; unmatched junction bases: 13. This CDR3 is 15 amino acids long. CDR3: CASSGAGTGYTPYTF. The CDR3 nucleotides are TGTGCCAGCAGTGGAGCCGGGACAGGGTATACCCCCTACACCTTC.

Sample share makes this clone medium-sized. The chain recombines TRBV18 with TRBJ1-1; D might be TRBD1 (6 bases). This CDR3 spans 14 amino acids. Germline loops: CDR1 KGHSH, CDR2 LQKENI. Trimming pared 4 bases from V and 1 base from J, leaving 10 bases between. The CDR3 nucleotides read TGTGCCAGCTCACTCGGACAGCGGAACACTGAAGCTTTCTTT. This codes for CASSLGQRNTEAFF.

The genes are TRBV5-1 and TRBJ2-7; 8 bases are a match to TRBD2. J was trimmed by 4 bases and V by 0 bases; bases with no gene match: 9. CDR1 is SGHRS and CDR2 is YFSETQ in the germline V gene. The CDR3 covers 16 residues. CDR3 DNA sequence: TGCGCCAGCAGCTTGGCGGGGGGGGCAGGGGTTTACGAGCAGTACTTC. As protein: CASSLAGGAGVYEQYF.

DNA for the CDR3: TGTGCCAGCAGCTTAGGGGGGACAGACTCCTACGAGCAGTACTTC. As protein: CASSLGGTDSYEQYF. V usage is TRBV11-3 and J usage is TRBJ2-7, with 7 bases lining up with TRBD1. J lost 0 bases, V lost 1 base, and 3 bases had no gene match. Germline V gives CDR1 SGHNT, CDR2 YENEEA. The CDR3 sequence is 15 residues long.

This clone occurred once. The chain combines TRBV7-8 with TRBJ2-7; D is ambiguous. The CDR3 spans 16 residues. The germline V gene encodes CDR1 SGHVS and CDR2 FQNEAQ. With 7 bases removed from V and 8 bases from J, the gap between germline ends came to 27 bases. CDR3 DNA sequence: TGTGCCAGCAATCCCATCCCTCAGGTGGAACTCGGAAAGCAGTACTTC. As protein: CASNPIPQVELGKQYF.

This chain links TRBV5-4 with TRBJ1-2, with 8 bases identical to TRBD1. With 1 base clipped from V and 11 bases from J, the junction kept 4 bases outside the gene matches. Germline values: CDR1 SGHNT, CDR2 YYREEE (reference sequence). This CDR3 comprises 12 residues. The CDR3 spells CASSLRTGLYTF. For the CDR3, the DNA is TGTGCCAGCAGCTTGAGGACAGGGTTGTACACCTTC.

V usage is TRBV6-5 and J usage is TRBJ2-7, with a tentative D call TRBD1 (5 bases). The CDR3 length is 15 residues. Trimming removed 6 bases at V and 3 bases at J, with 18 bases between. The germline CDR1 and CDR2 sequences are MNHEY and SVGAGI. The CDR3 here is CASSYNPDRFYEQYF. The CDR3 DNA is TGTGCCAGCAGCTACAATCCTGACAGATTCTACGAGCAGTACTTC.

This chain connects TRBV7-8 to TRBJ2-5; 11 bases match TRBD2. The germline CDR1 and CDR2 sequences are SGHVS and FQNEAQ. CDR3 length: 14 amino acids. V lost 5 bases to trimming and J lost 6 bases; unmatched junction nucleotides: 5. The CDR3 region is CASSGTSGMKTQYF. The CDR3 bases are TGTGCCAGCAGCGGGACTAGCGGCATGAAGACCCAGTACTTC.

The DNA for the CDR3 is TGTGCCAGCAGTTACTCGGGGCGGATGTCCGGGGAGCTGTTTTTT. Amino acid sequence: CASSYSGRMSGELFF. The chain uses TRBV6-5 and TRBJ2-2, with a weak D call TRBD1 (5 bases). The CDR3 runs to 15 residues. Germline CDR1 reads MNHEY; CDR2 reads SVGAGI. V was cut by 0 bases and J by 6 bases, with 11 bases left in between.

The chain employs TRBV5-5 and TRBJ1-1, with D tentatively TRBD1 (5 bases). The CDR3 length is 13 residues. Trimming removed 0 bases at V and 7 bases at J, with 10 bases between. CDR1 and CDR2 (germline): SGHKS, YYEKEE (reference sequence). The CDR3 protein is CASSLARVGEAFF. For the CDR3, the DNA is TGTGCCAGCAGCTTGGCCAGGGTCGGTGAAGCTTTCTTT.

The chain is built from TRBV14 and TRBJ1-2, with 9 bases lining up with TRBD1. J was trimmed by 8 bases and V by 1 base; bases with no gene match: 5. Germline values: CDR1 SGHDN, CDR2 FVKESK. This CDR3 has 14 residues. CDR3 nucleotide sequence: TGTGCCAGCAGCCAAGTCGGACAGGGGTACGGCTACACCTTC. This translates into CASSQVGQGYGYTF.

The CDR3 sequence: CASEPGRAYNEQFF. Here the CDR3 DNA reads TGTGCCAGCGAACCGGGGCGAGCCTACAATGAGCAGTTCTTC. The V and J genes are TRBV28 and TRBJ2-1; possibly TRBD1 or TRBD2 for D (5 bases each). Deletions cut 8 bases from V and 2 bases from J, with 13 bases between. The germline V gene encodes CDR1 MDHEN and CDR2 SYDVKM. This CDR3 is built from 14 residues.

The chain combines TRBV30 with TRBJ2-3, with 8 bases matching TRBD2. The V gene's germline CDR1 is GTSNPN and CDR2 SVGIG (reference sequence). V gave up 4 bases and J gave up 9 bases; unmatched junction bases: 3. This CDR3 contains 11 residues. CDR3 in amino acids: CAWNIAGTQYF. CDR3 coding DNA: TGTGCCTGGAACATAGCGGGGACGCAGTATTTT.

CDR3 loop: CATSRGMEEGGTNYGYTF. The CDR3 DNA reads as TGTGCCACCAGCAGAGGAATGGAAGAGGGGGGCACTAACTATGGCTACACCTTC. This chain joins TRBV15 and TRBJ1-2; D is possibly TRBD1 (6 bases). The V and J ends lost 1 base and 0 bases respectively, with 18 bases between them. The CDR3 is 18 amino acids. CDR1 LNHNV and CDR2 YYDKDF come from the germline V gene (reference sequence).

The chain combines TRBV5-8 with TRBJ2-2; 11 bases fit TRBD2. The CDR3 totals 17 residues. Germline V CDR1 and CDR2: SGHTS, YDEGEE. V gave up 5 bases and J gave up 4 bases; unmatched junction bases: 10. The CDR3 region has the DNA TGTGCCAGCAGACCGGCCGGCCTAGCGGGAGGCACCGGGGAGCTGTTTTTT. This encodes CASRPAGLAGGTGELFF. Looking up the rest from reference TRBV5-8 and TRBJ2-2 gives the full variable domain: EAGVTQSPTHLIKTRGQQATLRCSPISGHTSVYWYQQALGLGLQFLLWYDEGEERNRGNFPPRFSGRQFPNYSSELNVNALELEDSALYLCASRPAGLAGGTGELFFGEGSRLTVL.

This sequence joins TRBV27 and TRBJ2-7; 8 nucleotides align to TRBD1. There are 15 residues in the CDR3. J gave up 5 bases and V 2 bases, and 8 bases lay outside the gene matches. Germline V gene sequence: CDR1 MNHEY, CDR2 SMNVEV (reference sequence). CDR3 loop: CASSLQGTGFHEQYF. The CDR3 coding sequence is TGTGCCAGCAGTTTACAAGGGACAGGTTTCCACGAGCAGTACTTC.

V gene TRBV4-2 combines with J gene TRBJ2-3, with D perhaps TRBD2 (6 bases). The V end was cut by 4 bases, the J end by 2 bases, with 13 bases between. This CDR3 spans 15 amino acids. CDR1 LGHNA and CDR2 YNFKEQ come from the germline V gene. Here the CDR3 reads CASSPGVSVTDTQYF. The DNA for the CDR3 is TGTGCCAGCAGCCCGGGGGTTTCGGTCACAGATACGCAGTATTTT.

The chain couples TRBV4-3 to TRBJ2-1; unclear D gene. Germline V CDR1 and CDR2: LGHNA, YSLEER. Trimming left V 1 base short and J 1 base short, with 8 bases between. The CDR3 is 15 residues long. CDR3: CASSQAGLSYNEQFF. CDR3 DNA sequence: TGCGCCAGCAGCCAAGCGGGCCTATCCTACAATGAGCAGTTCTTC.

This chain links TRBV5-6 with TRBJ1-5, with D maybe TRBD1 (5 bases). Germline CDR1 SGHDT, CDR2 YYEEEE. The CDR3 is 14 residues long. Trimming left V 4 bases short and J 9 bases short, with 17 bases between. Here the CDR3 reads CASSGGTLGGPQHF. In DNA, the CDR3 is TGTGCCAGCAGCGGCGGGACCCTCGGGGGGCCCCAGCATTTT.

V usage is TRBV5-1 and J usage is TRBJ2-2; D is unclear. Between the trimmed V and J ends, which lost 0 bases and 6 bases, there was a span of 6 bases. Germline V gene sequence: CDR1 SGHRS, CDR2 YFSETQ. The CDR3 contains 13 residues. The CDR3 DNA reads TGCGCCAGCAGCTTGGAGCAGGCCGGGGAGCTGTTTTTT. This codes for CASSLEQAGELFF.

This clone was counted at least ten times. The chain has TRBV4-2 and TRBJ1-4; D ambiguous. V was shortened by 0 bases and J by 3 bases, with 11 bases between the two germline ends. The CDR3 spans 16 residues. Germline V CDR1 and CDR2: LGHNA, YNFKEQ. The CDR3 region is CASSQETAGANEKLFF. The CDR3 DNA sequence: TGTGCCAGCAGCCAAGAAACGGCTGGGGCTAATGAAAAACTGTTTTTT.

This clone was seen a handful of times. V gene TRBV4-2 combines with J gene TRBJ1-1; TRBD1 is a possible D gene (5 bases). V lost 1 base to trimming and J lost 4 bases, with 10 bases between them. The length of the CDR3 is 14 residues. In germline, CDR1 is LGHNA, CDR2 YNFKEQ. This CDR3 is CASSQAGTLTEAFF. The CDR3 nucleotides read TGTGCCAGCAGCCAAGCCGGGACTCTCACTGAAGCTTTCTTT.

This clone was picked up a small number of times. The chain carries TRBV7-9 and TRBJ2-7; 13 bases are a match to TRBD2. The CDR3 covers 17 residues. The V segment lost 2 bases and the J segment 8 bases; nucleotides outside the gene matches: 12. Per the germline V gene, CDR1 is SEHNR and CDR2 is FQNEAQ (reference sequence). The CDR3 protein is CASSLFSSGLAGAKQYF. The CDR3 DNA follows: TGTGCCAGCAGCTTATTTTCTAGTGGACTAGCGGGGGCCAAGCAGTACTTC. Based on the CDR3 plus reference TRBV7-9 and TRBJ2-7, the full variable domain is DTGVSQNPRHKITKRGQNVTFRCDPISEHNRLYWYRQTLGQGPEFLTYFQNEAQLEKSRLLSDRFSAERPKGSFSTLEIQRTEQGDSAMYLCASSLFSSGLAGAKQYFGPGTRLTVT.

The chain joins TRBV5-1 to TRBJ2-1; D is possibly TRBD1 (6 bases). Looked up from germline, CDR1 is SGHRS and CDR2 is YFSETQ. V lost 0 bases, J lost 10 bases, and 11 bases lay in between. The CDR3 has 13 residues. CDR3 in DNA: TGCGCCAGCAGCTTGGCCGTCCAGGGGGAGCAGTTCTTC. It encodes CASSLAVQGEQFF.

V and J are TRBV5-1 and TRBJ1-2, with 7 positions matching TRBD1. From germline, CDR1 is SGHRS and CDR2 YFSETQ. The CDR3 contains 16 residues. V trimming: 8 bases; J trimming: 7 bases; junction bases outside the gene matches: 20. The CDR3 sequence: CASSKETQGGIRGYTF. The CDR3 bases are TGCGCCAGTTCCAAAGAGACGCAGGGGGGTATTCGTGGCTACACCTTC.

V is TRBV5-1 and J is TRBJ2-3; 11 nucleotides match TRBD2. J gave up 6 bases and V 4 bases, and 4 bases lay outside the gene matches. This CDR3 comprises 14 residues. Per the germline V gene, CDR1 is SGHRS and CDR2 is YFSETQ. CDR3 sequence: CASSPLAGVDTQYF. CDR3 nucleotide sequence: TGCGCCAGCAGCCCACTAGCGGGAGTGGATACGCAGTATTTT.

This clone was counted a few times. The V and J genes are TRBV7-9 and TRBJ2-5; the D gene could be TRBD1 or TRBD2 (7 bases each). Germline V lookup: CDR1 SEHNR, CDR2 FQNEAQ (reference sequence). This CDR3 is built from 16 residues. V was shortened by 3 bases and J by 1 base, with 15 bases between the two germline ends. CDR3 sequence reads: CASSFRQGGTQETQYF. As DNA, the CDR3 is TGTGCCAGCAGCTTCCGACAGGGAGGGACCCAAGAGACCCAGTACTTC.

CDR3 sequence (DNA): TGCAGCGTTGCGGCTCGCGGGCACCTCTACGAGCAGTACTTC. Residues: CSVAARGHLYEQYF. The chain couples TRBV29-1 to TRBJ2-7, with a weak D call TRBD2 (5 bases). Germline assignment: CDR1 SQVTM and CDR2 ANQGSEA. This CDR3 is 14 amino acids long. Trimming took 4 bases from V and 3 from J, leaving 16 bases between them.

The chain recombines TRBV5-1 with TRBJ2-5; 12 bases are shared with TRBD2. The germline CDR1 and CDR2 sequences are SGHRS and YFSETQ. Losses at the gene ends were 0 bases for V and 5 bases for J; bases not matched to a gene: 8. The CDR3 sequence is 17 residues long. As DNA, the CDR3 is TGCGCCAGCAGCTTGGGACTAGCGGGAGTTCGGGCGGAGACCCAGTACTTC. Translating it yields CASSLGLAGVRAETQYF.

The V call is TRBV21-1, the J call TRBJ1-2. TRBV21-1 is deemed a pseudogene. The CDR3 extends over 14 amino acids. The CDR3 bases are TGTGCCAGCATCAGGGAGGGCGCTAACTATGGCTACACCTTC. It yields the protein CASIREGANYGYTF.